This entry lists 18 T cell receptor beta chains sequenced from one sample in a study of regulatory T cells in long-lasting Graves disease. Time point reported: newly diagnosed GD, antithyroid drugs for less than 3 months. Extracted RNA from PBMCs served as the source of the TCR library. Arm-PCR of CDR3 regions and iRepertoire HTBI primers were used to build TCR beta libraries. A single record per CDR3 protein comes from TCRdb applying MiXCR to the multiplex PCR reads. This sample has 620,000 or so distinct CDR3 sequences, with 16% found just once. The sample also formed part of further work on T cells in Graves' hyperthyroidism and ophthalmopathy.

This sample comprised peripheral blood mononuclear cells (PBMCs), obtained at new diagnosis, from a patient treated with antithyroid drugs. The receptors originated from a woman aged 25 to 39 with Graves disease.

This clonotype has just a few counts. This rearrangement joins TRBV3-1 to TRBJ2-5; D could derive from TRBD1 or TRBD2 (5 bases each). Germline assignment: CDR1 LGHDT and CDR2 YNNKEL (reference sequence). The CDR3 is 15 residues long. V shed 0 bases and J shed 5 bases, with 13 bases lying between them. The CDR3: CASSQDKLGVETQYF. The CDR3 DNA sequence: TGTGCCAGCAGCCAAGATAAGTTGGGGGTGGAGACCCAGTACTTC.

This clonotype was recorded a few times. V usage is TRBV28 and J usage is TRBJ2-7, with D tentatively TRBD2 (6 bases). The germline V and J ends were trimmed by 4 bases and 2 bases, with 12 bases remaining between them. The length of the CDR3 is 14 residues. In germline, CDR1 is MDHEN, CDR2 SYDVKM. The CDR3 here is CASSWGVQTYEQYF. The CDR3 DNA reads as TGTGCCAGCAGTTGGGGGGTCCAAACCTACGAGCAGTACTTC.

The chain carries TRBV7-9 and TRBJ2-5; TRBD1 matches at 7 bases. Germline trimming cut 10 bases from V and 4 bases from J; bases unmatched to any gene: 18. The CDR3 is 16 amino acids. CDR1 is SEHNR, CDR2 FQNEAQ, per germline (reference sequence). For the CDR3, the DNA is TGTGCCATCGCCCCCGGGCAGGGGGTAGGTTTAGAGACCCAGTACTTC. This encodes CAIAPGQGVGLETQYF. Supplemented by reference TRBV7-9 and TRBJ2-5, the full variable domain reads DTGVSQNPRHKITKRGQNVTFRCDPISEHNRLYWYRQTLGQGPEFLTYFQNEAQLEKSRLLSDRFSAERPKGSFSTLEIQRTEQGDSAMYLCAIAPGQGVGLETQYFGPGTRLLVL.

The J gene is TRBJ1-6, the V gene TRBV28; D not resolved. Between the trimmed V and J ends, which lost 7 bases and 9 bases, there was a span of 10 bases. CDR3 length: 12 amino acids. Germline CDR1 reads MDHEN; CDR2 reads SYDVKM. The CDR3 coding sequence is TGTGCCAGCAAGAGAAGTACTTCACCCCTCCACTTT. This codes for CASKRSTSPLHF. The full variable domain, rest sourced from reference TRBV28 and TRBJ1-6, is DVKVTQSSRYLVKRTGEKVFLECVQDMDHENMFWYRQDPGLGLRLIYFSYDVKMKEKGDIPEGYSVSREKKERFSLILESASTNQTSMYLCASKRSTSPLHFGNGTRLTVT.

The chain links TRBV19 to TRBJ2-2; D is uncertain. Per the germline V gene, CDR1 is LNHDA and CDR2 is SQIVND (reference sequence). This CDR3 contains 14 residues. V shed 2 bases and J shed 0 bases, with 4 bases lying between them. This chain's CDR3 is CASSIRTNTGELFF. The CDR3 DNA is TGTGCCAGTAGTATAAGGACGAACACCGGGGAGCTGTTTTTT.

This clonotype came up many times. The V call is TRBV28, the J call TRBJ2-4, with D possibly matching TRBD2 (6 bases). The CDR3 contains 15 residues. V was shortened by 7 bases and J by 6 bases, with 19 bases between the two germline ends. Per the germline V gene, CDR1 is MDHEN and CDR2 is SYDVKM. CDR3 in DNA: TGTGCCAGCACGGGACTCTCACCTAATATAAACATTCAGTACTTC. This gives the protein CASTGLSPNINIQYF.

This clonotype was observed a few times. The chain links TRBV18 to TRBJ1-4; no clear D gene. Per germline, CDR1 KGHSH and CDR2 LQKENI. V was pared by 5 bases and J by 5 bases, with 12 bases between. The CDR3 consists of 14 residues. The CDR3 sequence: CASSASRQNEKLFF. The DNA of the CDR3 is TGTGCCAGCTCAGCCAGCAGGCAGAATGAAAAACTGTTTTTT.

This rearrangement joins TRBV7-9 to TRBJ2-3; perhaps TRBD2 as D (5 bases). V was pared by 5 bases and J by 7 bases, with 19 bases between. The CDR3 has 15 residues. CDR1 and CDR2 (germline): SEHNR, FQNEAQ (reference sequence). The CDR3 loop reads CASSLPGSSANTQYF. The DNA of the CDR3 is TGTGCCAGCAGCCTACCGGGGAGTTCAGCGAATACGCAGTATTTT.

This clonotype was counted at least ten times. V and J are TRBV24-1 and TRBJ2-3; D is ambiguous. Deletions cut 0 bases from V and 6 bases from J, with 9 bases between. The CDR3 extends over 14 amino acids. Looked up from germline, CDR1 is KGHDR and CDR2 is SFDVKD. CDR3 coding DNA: TGTGCCACCAGTGATTTGGACCGGGCGGATACGCAGTATTTT. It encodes CATSDLDRADTQYF.

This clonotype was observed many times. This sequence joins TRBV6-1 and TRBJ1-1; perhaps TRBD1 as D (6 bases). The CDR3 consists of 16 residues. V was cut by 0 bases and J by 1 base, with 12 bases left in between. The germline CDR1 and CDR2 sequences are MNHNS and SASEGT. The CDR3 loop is CASSEARGSKNTEAFF. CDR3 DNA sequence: TGTGCCAGCAGTGAAGCAAGGGGGTCGAAGAACACTGAAGCTTTCTTT.

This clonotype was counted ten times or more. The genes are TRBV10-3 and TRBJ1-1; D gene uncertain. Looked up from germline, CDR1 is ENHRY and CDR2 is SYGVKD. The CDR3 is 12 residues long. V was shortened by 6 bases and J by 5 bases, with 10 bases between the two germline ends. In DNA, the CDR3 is TGTGCCATCAGCCCCAGTCGGACTGAAGCTTTCTTT. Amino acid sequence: CAISPSRTEAFF.

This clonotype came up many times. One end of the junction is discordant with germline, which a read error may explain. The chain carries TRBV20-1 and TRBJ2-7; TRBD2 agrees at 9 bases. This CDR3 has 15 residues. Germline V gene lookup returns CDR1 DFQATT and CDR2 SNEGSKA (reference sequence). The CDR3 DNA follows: TGCAGTGTTAGAAGGCTAGCGGGGAAAGCCTACGAGCAGTACTTC. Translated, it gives CSVRRLAGKAYEQYF.

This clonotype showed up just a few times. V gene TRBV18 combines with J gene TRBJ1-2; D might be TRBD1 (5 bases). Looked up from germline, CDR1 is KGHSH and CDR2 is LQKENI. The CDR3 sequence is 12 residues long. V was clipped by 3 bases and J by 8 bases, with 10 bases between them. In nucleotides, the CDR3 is TGTGCCAGCTCACCCGGAGAGGGGGGCTACACCTTC. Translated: CASSPGEGGYTF.

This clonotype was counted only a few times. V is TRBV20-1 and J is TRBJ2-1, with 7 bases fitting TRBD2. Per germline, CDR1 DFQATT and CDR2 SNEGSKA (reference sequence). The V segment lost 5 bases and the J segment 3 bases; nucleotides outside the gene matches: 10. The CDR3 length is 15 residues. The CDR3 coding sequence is TGCAGTGCTCCCCCTAGCGGACGAATCTACAATGAGCAGTTCTTC. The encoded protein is CSAPPSGRIYNEQFF.

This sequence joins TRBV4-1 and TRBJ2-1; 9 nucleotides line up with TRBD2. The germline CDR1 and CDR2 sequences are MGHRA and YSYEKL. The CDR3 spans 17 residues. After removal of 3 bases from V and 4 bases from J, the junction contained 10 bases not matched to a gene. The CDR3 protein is CASSQGKAGGLYNEQFF. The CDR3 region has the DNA TGCGCCAGCAGCCAGGGAAAAGCGGGAGGCCTTTACAATGAGCAGTTCTTC.

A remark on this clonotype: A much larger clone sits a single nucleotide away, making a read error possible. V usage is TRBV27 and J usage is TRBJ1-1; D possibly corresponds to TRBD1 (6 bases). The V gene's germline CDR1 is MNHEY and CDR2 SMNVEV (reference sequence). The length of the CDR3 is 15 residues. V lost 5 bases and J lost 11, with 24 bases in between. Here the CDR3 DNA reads TGTGCCAGCAGTCCCTATCTGGGGGGCGCTGTTGAGGCTTTCTTT. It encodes CASSPYLGGAVEAFF.

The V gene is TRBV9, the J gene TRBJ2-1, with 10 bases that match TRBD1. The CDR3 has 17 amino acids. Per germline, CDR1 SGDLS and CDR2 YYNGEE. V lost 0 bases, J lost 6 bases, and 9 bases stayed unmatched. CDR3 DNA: TGTGCCAGCAGCGTAGAGGAGTGGGACAGGGGAAGCAATGAGCAGTTCTTC. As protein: CASSVEEWDRGSNEQFF.

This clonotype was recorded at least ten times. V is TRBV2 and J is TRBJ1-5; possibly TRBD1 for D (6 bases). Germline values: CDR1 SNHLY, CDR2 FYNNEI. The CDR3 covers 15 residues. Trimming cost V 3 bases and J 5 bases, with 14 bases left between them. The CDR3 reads CASSDEGGEDQPQHF. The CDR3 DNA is TGTGCCAGCAGTGACGAGGGGGGCGAAGATCAGCCCCAGCATTTT. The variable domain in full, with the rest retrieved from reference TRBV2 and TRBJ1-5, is EPEVTQTPSHQVTQMGQEVILRCVPISNHLYFYWYRQILGQKVEFLVSFYNNEISEKSEIFDDQFSVERPDGSNFTLKIRSTKLEDSAMYFCASSDEGGEDQPQHFGDGTRLSIL.